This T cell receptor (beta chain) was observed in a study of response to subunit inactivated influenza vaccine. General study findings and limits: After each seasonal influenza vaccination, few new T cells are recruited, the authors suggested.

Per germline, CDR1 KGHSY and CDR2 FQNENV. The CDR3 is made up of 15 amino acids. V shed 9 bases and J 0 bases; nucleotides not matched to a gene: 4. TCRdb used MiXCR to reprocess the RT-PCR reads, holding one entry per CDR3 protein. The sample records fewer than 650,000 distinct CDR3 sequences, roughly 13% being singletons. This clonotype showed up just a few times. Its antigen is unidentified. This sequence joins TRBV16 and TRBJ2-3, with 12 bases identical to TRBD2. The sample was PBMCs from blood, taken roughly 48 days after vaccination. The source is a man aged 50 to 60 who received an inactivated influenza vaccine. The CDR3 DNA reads TGTGCCAGTGGACTAGCGGGGCCTAGCACAGATACGCAGTATTTT. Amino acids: CASGLAGPSTDTQYF.